A selection of T cell receptor beta chains follows, all from one sample in a study of siplizumab effects on memory and regulatory T cells. Assay used: immunoSEQ multiplex PCR; TCRdb lists only in-frame clones, some missing. The sample holds nearly 85,000 clones; roughly 94% are singletons and the top ten take 18%. Sequenced: CD8+ T cells sorted from blood. Receptors originate from a human donor in good health. The CDR3 runs from the conserved cysteine through the conserved F or W. The D gene is left open where the match is weak. The listing skips clone size in some rows; elsewhere it reads once, few, many or a size class.

v_call: TRBV10-2
d_call: .
j_call: TRBJ2-1
clone_size: .
cdr3_aa: CASSVRATVGGNVYNEQFF
cdr3_nt: TGCGCCAGCAGTGTCCGGGCCACAGTTGGGGGGAACGTCTACAATGAGCAGTTCTTC

v_call: TRBV5-1
d_call: .
j_call: TRBJ2-3
clone_size: .
cdr3_aa: CASSPGQGGFTDTQYF
cdr3_nt: TGCGCCAGCAGCCCGGGACAAGGAGGTTTTACAGATACGCAGTATTTT

v_call: TRBV4-1
d_call: TRBD2
j_call: TRBJ2-1
clone_size: .
cdr3_aa: CASSQDSGRSGEQFF
cdr3_nt: TGCGCCAGCAGCCAAGATAGCGGGAGGTCTGGTGAGCAGTTCTTC

v_call: TRBV9
d_call: .
j_call: TRBJ2-5
clone_size: .
cdr3_aa: CASTESGAAETQYF
cdr3_nt: TGTGCCAGCACCGAATCAGGGGCGGCGGAGACCCAGTACTTC

v_call: TRBV5-6
d_call: .
j_call: TRBJ2-1
clone_size: .
cdr3_aa: CASSLDLAPYNEQFF
cdr3_nt: TGTGCCAGCAGCTTGGACCTAGCGCCTTACAATGAGCAGTTCTTC

v_call: TRBV5-1
d_call: .
j_call: TRBJ1-1
clone_size: .
cdr3_aa: CASSLAGPSTEAFF
cdr3_nt: TGCGCCAGCAGCTTGGCAGGGCCGAGCACTGAAGCTTTCTTT

v_call: TRBV2
d_call: .
j_call: TRBJ2-7
clone_size: .
cdr3_aa: CASSGGVIEQYF
cdr3_nt: TGTGCCAGCAGCGGCGGGGTCATCGAGCAGTACTTC

v_call: TRBV19
d_call: .
j_call: TRBJ2-7
clone_size: .
cdr3_aa: CATYDGSYEQYF
cdr3_nt: TGTGCCACCTACGACGGCTCCTACGAGCAGTACTTC

v_call: TRBV28
d_call: TRBD1
j_call: TRBJ2-7
clone_size: .
cdr3_aa: CASSSLDRFPYEQYF
cdr3_nt: TGTGCCAGCAGTTCCCTGGACAGGTTCCCCTACGAGCAGTACTTC

v_call: TRBV7-7
d_call: .
j_call: TRBJ2-1
clone_size: .
cdr3_aa: CASSLFDSNEQFF
cdr3_nt: TGTGCTAGCAGCCTTTTTGACAGTAATGAGCAGTTCTTC

v_call: TRBV6-4
d_call: TRBD2
j_call: TRBJ2-1
clone_size: .
cdr3_aa: CASSDSRTSKYNEQFF
cdr3_nt: TGTGCCAGCAGTGACTCGAGGACTAGCAAATACAATGAGCAGTTCTTC

v_call: TRBV2
d_call: .
j_call: TRBJ2-2
clone_size: .
cdr3_aa: CASSEYPGELFF
cdr3_nt: TGTGCCAGCAGTGAATACCCCGGGGAGCTGTTTTTT

v_call: TRBV7-9
d_call: .
j_call: TRBJ1-6
clone_size: .
cdr3_aa: CASSPTGEVSPLHF
cdr3_nt: TGTGCCAGCAGCCCAACGGGGGAGGTTTCACCCCTCCACTTT

v_call: TRBV6-4
d_call: .
j_call: TRBJ2-3
clone_size: .
cdr3_aa: CASSVSGGTDTQYF
cdr3_nt: TGTGCCAGCAGTGTATCGGGAGGCACAGATACGCAGTATTTT

v_call: TRBV19
d_call: TRBD2
j_call: TRBJ2-1
clone_size: .
cdr3_aa: CASRYSGVNNEQFF
cdr3_nt: TGTGCCAGTAGATATAGCGGGGTAAACAATGAGCAGTTCTTC

v_call: TRBV5-1
d_call: .
j_call: TRBJ2-4
clone_size: .
cdr3_aa: CASSSDKTIAKNIQYF
cdr3_nt: TGCGCCAGCAGCTCAGACAAGACAATAGCCAAAAACATTCAGTACTTC

v_call: TRBV2
d_call: .
j_call: TRBJ1-1
clone_size: .
cdr3_aa: CASRDPRVYTEAFF
cdr3_nt: TGTGCCAGCAGAGACCCCAGGGTGTACACTGAAGCTTTCTTT

v_call: TRBV27
d_call: TRBD2
j_call: TRBJ2-1
clone_size: once
cdr3_aa: CASRGGLAGDSPYNEQFF
cdr3_nt: TGTGCCAGCAGGGGGGGACTAGCGGGAGATTCCCCGTACAATGAGCAGTTCTTC

v_call: TRBV6-5
d_call: .
j_call: TRBJ2-7
clone_size: .
cdr3_aa: CASSLDSHEQYF
cdr3_nt: TGTGCCAGCAGTCTAGACAGCCACGAGCAGTACTTC

v_call: TRBV27
d_call: TRBD1
j_call: TRBJ1-2
clone_size: once
cdr3_aa: CASSPGGQGSGYTF
cdr3_nt: TGTGCCAGCAGTCCAGGGGGACAGGGGAGTGGCTACACCTTC

v_call: TRBV28
d_call: .
j_call: TRBJ2-1
clone_size: .
cdr3_aa: CASRYTGSSYNEQFF
cdr3_nt: TGTGCCAGCAGATATACAGGGAGCTCCTACAATGAGCAGTTCTTC

v_call: TRBV2
d_call: TRBD1
j_call: TRBJ2-2
clone_size: .
cdr3_aa: CASRDTLTGGDTGELFF
cdr3_nt: TGTGCCAGCAGGGATACACTGACAGGGGGCGACACCGGGGAGCTGTTTTTT